Listed below are T cell receptor beta chains from one sample, sequenced in a study of shared clonotypes between healthy human individuals. Profiling relied on immunoSEQ multiplex PCR, and the TCRdb table lists in-frame clones only, not all of them. The table has around 1,000,000 clones, approximately 80% seen once. The source material was memory CD4+ T cells from PBMCs. The origin of the receptors is a man between 18 and 35 years old in good health. Some clones in this sample may be carry-over from other donors' samples. CDR3s include the opening cysteine and the closing phenylalanine or tryptophan. A D gene is named only where the DNA matches it firmly. The size field is filled for only some rows; it gives once, few, many or a size class.

CDR3 DNA: TGTGCTAGTGGTTTGACATGGGGGACTGAAGCTTTCTTT; CDR3 protein: CASGLTWGTEAFF; V gene: TRBV12-5; J gene: TRBJ1-1; D gene: -; clone size: -
CDR3 DNA: TGTGCCAGCAGTTTATGGGGGGACTCCTACGAGCAGTACTTC; CDR3 protein: CASSLWGDSYEQYF; V gene: TRBV28; J gene: TRBJ2-7; D gene: -; clone size: -
CDR3 DNA: TGCGCCAGCAGCTCCACGGGGGGTGGTGCCAACGTCCTGACTTTC; CDR3 protein: CASSSTGGGANVLTF; V gene: TRBV5-1; J gene: TRBJ2-6; D gene: TRBD2; clone size: -
CDR3 DNA: TGCGCCAGCAGCGCAGGGGGCGGGAACACTGAAGCTTTCTTT; CDR3 protein: CASSAGGGNTEAFF; V gene: TRBV5-1; J gene: TRBJ1-1; D gene: TRBD1; clone size: few
CDR3 DNA: TGTGCCAGCAGCAAAGAATTCGGGGCCTACCCTGGAAATTACGAGCAGTACTTC; CDR3 protein: CASSKEFGAYPGNYEQYF; V gene: TRBV21-1; J gene: TRBJ2-7; D gene: -; clone size: -
CDR3 DNA: TGTGCCAGCAGCTTAGCGGGAGGGACCGAGCAGTACTTC; CDR3 protein: CASSLAGGTEQYF; V gene: TRBV7-6; J gene: TRBJ2-7; D gene: TRBD2; clone size: -
CDR3 DNA: TGCGCCAGCAGCTCGGCCGGGACTAGCATAACCTACGAGCAGTACTTC; CDR3 protein: CASSSAGTSITYEQYF; V gene: TRBV5-1; J gene: TRBJ2-7; D gene: TRBD2; clone size: -
CDR3 DNA: TGTGCCAGCAGCCTACAGGGGGCAAAGGCCAACGTCCTGACTTTC; CDR3 protein: CASSLQGAKANVLTF; V gene: TRBV7-3; J gene: TRBJ2-6; D gene: TRBD1; clone size: -
CDR3 DNA: TGTGCCAGCAGTTTACTGGCGGGAGGGATAGATACGCAGTATTTT; CDR3 protein: CASSLLAGGIDTQYF; V gene: TRBV27; J gene: TRBJ2-3; D gene: TRBD2; clone size: -
CDR3 DNA: TGTGCCACCAGCCCCCAGGGTGTGGCAGGAGGGGAGACCCAGTACTTC; CDR3 protein: CATSPQGVAGGETQYF; V gene: TRBV15; J gene: TRBJ2-5; D gene: -; clone size: -
CDR3 DNA: TGTGCCAGCAGCGTTTACGATCGACGGGAGTTCTTC; CDR3 protein: CASSVYDRREFF; V gene: TRBV7-2; J gene: TRBJ2-1; D gene: -; clone size: -
CDR3 DNA: TGTGCCAGCTCACCAGGCACTAGCGGTTACAATGAGCAGTTCTTC; CDR3 protein: CASSPGTSGYNEQFF; V gene: TRBV18; J gene: TRBJ2-1; D gene: TRBD2; clone size: -
CDR3 DNA: TGTGCCAGCAGCCCGGCCGGGACAGGTAATGAAAAACTGTTTTTT; CDR3 protein: CASSPAGTGNEKLFF; V gene: TRBV9; J gene: TRBJ1-4; D gene: TRBD1; clone size: -
CDR3 DNA: TGCGCCAGCAGCGAAAGGACAGCTAACTATGGCTACACCTTC; CDR3 protein: CASSERTANYGYTF; V gene: TRBV5-1; J gene: TRBJ1-2; D gene: -; clone size: -
CDR3 DNA: TGCGCCAGCAGCTCGGGGCCCTTCGATATAGCTGGAAACACCATATATTTT; CDR3 protein: CASSSGPFDIAGNTIYF; V gene: TRBV5-1; J gene: TRBJ1-3; D gene: -; clone size: -
CDR3 DNA: TGTGCCAGCTCAGGCGTATCTGGAAACACCATATATTTT; CDR3 protein: CASSGVSGNTIYF; V gene: TRBV18; J gene: TRBJ1-3; D gene: -; clone size: many
CDR3 DNA: TGTGCCAGCAGAGGCGGGAGGGCCACCTTTGGTGAGCAGTTCTTC; CDR3 protein: CASRGGRATFGEQFF; V gene: TRBV6-1; J gene: TRBJ2-1; D gene: TRBD2; clone size: many
CDR3 DNA: TGTGCCAGCAGCTTAAAAGCGGGGGGCACCGGGGAGCTGTTTTTT; CDR3 protein: CASSLKAGGTGELFF; V gene: TRBV7-9; J gene: TRBJ2-2; D gene: TRBD2; clone size: -
CDR3 DNA: TGTGCCAGTAGTATAGGGACAGGGAGCTCCTACAATGAGCAGTTCTTC; CDR3 protein: CASSIGTGSSYNEQFF; V gene: TRBV19; J gene: TRBJ2-1; D gene: TRBD1; clone size: -
CDR3 DNA: TGTGCCAGTAGTGTCCGGGAGAACACTGAAGCTTTCTTT; CDR3 protein: CASSVRENTEAFF; V gene: TRBV19; J gene: TRBJ1-1; D gene: -; clone size: -
CDR3 DNA: TGTGCCAGCAGTGTGGGACAGGCGTACACCGGGGAGCTGTTTTTT; CDR3 protein: CASSVGQAYTGELFF; V gene: TRBV6-1; J gene: TRBJ2-2; D gene: TRBD1; clone size: -
CDR3 DNA: TGTGCCAGCAGCTTGGTGGGAGACGGCTACAATGAGCAGTTCTTC; CDR3 protein: CASSLVGDGYNEQFF; V gene: TRBV7-2; J gene: TRBJ2-1; D gene: -; clone size: -
CDR3 DNA: TGTGCCAGCAGCTTGGTCGGGGAGACCCAGTACTTC; CDR3 protein: CASSLVGETQYF; V gene: TRBV5-6; J gene: TRBJ2-5; D gene: -; clone size: once
CDR3 DNA: TGTGCCAGCAGCGCCCTAGGGGGCTCTGGGGCCAACGTCCTGACTTTC; CDR3 protein: CASSALGGSGANVLTF; V gene: TRBV9; J gene: TRBJ2-6; D gene: -; clone size: -
CDR3 DNA: TGTGCCAGCAGGAGCGGAGGGGGTGAGCAGTTCTTC; CDR3 protein: CASRSGGGEQFF; V gene: TRBV2; J gene: TRBJ2-1; D gene: -; clone size: -